The rows below give T cell receptor beta chains drawn from one sample of a study of blood T cell repertoires in COVID-19. Data came from immunoSEQ multiplex PCR; TCRdb stores just in-frame clones and leaves some out. The sample consists of roughly 110,000 clones, 80% to 85% of them appearing once. Specimen: peripheral blood. The receptors stem from a human donor in a cohort sampled during active COVID-19. The CDR3 runs from the conserved cysteine through the conserved F or W. Fields, in order: D gene, J gene, clone size, V gene, CDR3 protein, CDR3 DNA. A D gene is named only where the DNA matches it firmly. Where a row states a size, it is once, few, many or the class of an expanded clone; other rows omit it.

D gene: .
J gene: TRBJ1-2
clone size: once
V gene: TRBV7-2
CDR3 protein: CASSGEGRVNGYTF
CDR3 DNA: TGTGCCAGCAGCGGGGAGGGCAGGGTCAATGGCTACACCTTC

D gene: TRBD2
J gene: TRBJ2-1
clone size: .
V gene: TRBV6-5
CDR3 protein: CASSSPISGDEQFF
CDR3 DNA: TGTGCCAGCAGCTCCCCTATAAGCGGGGATGAGCAGTTCTTC

D gene: .
J gene: TRBJ2-1
clone size: once
V gene: TRBV6-5
CDR3 protein: CASIPGLPDPNEQFF
CDR3 DNA: TGTGCCAGCATCCCGGGACTTCCCGATCCCAATGAGCAGTTCTTC

D gene: .
J gene: TRBJ1-5
clone size: .
V gene: TRBV7-2
CDR3 protein: CASSSQGRGDQPQHF
CDR3 DNA: TGTGCCAGCAGTTCGCAGGGCAGGGGAGATCAGCCCCAGCATTTT

D gene: .
J gene: TRBJ1-6
clone size: .
V gene: TRBV3-1/TRBV3-2
CDR3 protein: CASSLGRGYNSPLHF
CDR3 DNA: TGTGCCAGCAGCCTCGGAAGGGGCTATAATTCACCCCTCCACTTT

D gene: TRBD1
J gene: TRBJ1-1
clone size: .
V gene: TRBV6-2/TRBV6-3
CDR3 protein: CASSYEPGQGNTEAFF
CDR3 DNA: TGTGCCAGCAGTTACGAACCGGGACAGGGGAACACTGAAGCTTTCTTT

D gene: TRBD2
J gene: TRBJ2-2
clone size: .
V gene: TRBV6-5
CDR3 protein: CASSTSGGTGELFF
CDR3 DNA: TGTGCCAGCAGTACTAGCGGGGGCACCGGGGAGCTGTTTTTT

D gene: TRBD1
J gene: TRBJ2-7
clone size: .
V gene: TRBV5-5
CDR3 protein: CASSIQGAWYEQYF
CDR3 DNA: TGTGCCAGCAGCATACAGGGGGCGTGGTACGAGCAGTACTTC

D gene: TRBD1
J gene: TRBJ2-3
clone size: .
V gene: TRBV5-1
CDR3 protein: CASSRDSHSTDTQYF
CDR3 DNA: TGCGCCAGCAGCCGGGACAGCCATAGCACAGATACGCAGTATTTT

D gene: .
J gene: TRBJ1-1
clone size: .
V gene: TRBV10-3
CDR3 protein: CAIRPEERDPFKNTEAFF
CDR3 DNA: TGTGCCATCAGGCCCGAGGAGCGGGACCCCTTTAAGAACACTGAAGCTTTCTTT

D gene: .
J gene: TRBJ2-1
clone size: .
V gene: TRBV21-1
CDR3 protein: CASSKGLAGPLRGSYNEQFF
CDR3 DNA: TGTGCCAGCAGCAAAGGACTAGCGGGCCCTTTACGAGGCTCCTACAATGAGCAGTTCTTC

D gene: TRBD1
J gene: TRBJ1-2
clone size: .
V gene: TRBV5-1
CDR3 protein: CASSGPGTGEVDGYTF
CDR3 DNA: TGCGCCAGCAGCGGCCCGGGGACAGGGGAGGTTGATGGCTACACCTTC

D gene: .
J gene: TRBJ1-1
clone size: .
V gene: TRBV10-3
CDR3 protein: CAISERRGDLNTEAFF
CDR3 DNA: TGTGCCATCAGTGAAAGGAGAGGTGATCTGAACACTGAAGCTTTCTTT

D gene: .
J gene: TRBJ1-5
clone size: .
V gene: TRBV28
CDR3 protein: CASSLGYGVELTSNQPQHF
CDR3 DNA: TGTGCCAGCAGTTTAGGGTACGGGGTTGAGTTAACTAGCAATCAGCCCCAGCATTTT

D gene: .
J gene: TRBJ1-2
clone size: .
V gene: TRBV19
CDR3 protein: CASSPMGANYGYTF
CDR3 DNA: TGTGCCAGTAGCCCGATGGGGGCCAACTATGGCTACACCTTC

D gene: TRBD2
J gene: TRBJ2-3
clone size: once
V gene: TRBV4-3
CDR3 protein: CASSPGGLAGTDTQYF
CDR3 DNA: TGCGCCAGCAGCCCGGGGGGACTAGCGGGCACAGATACGCAGTATTTT

D gene: .
J gene: TRBJ2-1
clone size: .
V gene: TRBV30
CDR3 protein: CATQRASSYNEQFF
CDR3 DNA: TGTGCCACCCAGCGGGCCAGCTCCTACAATGAGCAGTTCTTC

D gene: .
J gene: TRBJ1-2
clone size: .
V gene: TRBV6-5
CDR3 protein: CASSTRPIGGYGYTF
CDR3 DNA: TGTGCCAGCAGCACTCGACCCATAGGGGGCTATGGCTACACCTTC

D gene: .
J gene: TRBJ1-5
clone size: .
V gene: TRBV29-1
CDR3 protein: CSVVLGSNQPQHF
CDR3 DNA: TGCAGCGTTGTTTTGGGCAGCAATCAGCCCCAGCATTTT

D gene: .
J gene: TRBJ2-4
clone size: once
V gene: TRBV7-2
CDR3 protein: CASSPDRIQNIQYF
CDR3 DNA: TGTGCCAGCAGCCCCGACAGGATCCAAAACATTCAGTACTTC

D gene: .
J gene: TRBJ2-1
clone size: .
V gene: TRBV6-6
CDR3 protein: CASSYTRPSSYNEQFF
CDR3 DNA: TGTGCCAGCAGTTACACTAGACCTAGCTCCTACAATGAGCAGTTCTTC

D gene: TRBD2
J gene: TRBJ2-3
clone size: .
V gene: TRBV4-1
CDR3 protein: CASSQGASREARDTQYF
CDR3 DNA: TGCGCCAGCAGCCAAGGGGCAAGCCGGGAGGCTCGAGATACGCAGTATTTT

D gene: TRBD1
J gene: TRBJ2-7
clone size: .
V gene: TRBV5-1
CDR3 protein: CASSNSGQGPEQYF
CDR3 DNA: TGCGCCAGCAGCAACTCCGGACAGGGCCCCGAGCAGTACTTC

D gene: .
J gene: TRBJ2-5
clone size: .
V gene: TRBV6-2/TRBV6-3
CDR3 protein: CASSWRVFPGETQYF
CDR3 DNA: TGTGCCAGCAGCTGGCGGGTTTTCCCCGGGGAGACCCAGTACTTC

D gene: .
J gene: TRBJ2-3
clone size: .
V gene: TRBV6-5
CDR3 protein: CASKSTSTDTQYF
CDR3 DNA: TGTGCCAGCAAGAGTACTAGCACAGATACGCAGTATTTT

D gene: .
J gene: TRBJ1-1
clone size: .
V gene: TRBV28
CDR3 protein: CASRGGPYTEAFF
CDR3 DNA: TGTGCCTCGAGAGGAGGGCCCTACACTGAAGCTTTCTTT

D gene: .
J gene: TRBJ2-7
clone size: .
V gene: TRBV7-9
CDR3 protein: CASSLQDSSYEQYF
CDR3 DNA: TGTGCCAGCAGCTTACAGGACAGCTCCTACGAGCAGTACTTC

D gene: .
J gene: TRBJ2-1
clone size: .
V gene: TRBV19
CDR3 protein: CASSMGGVLYNEQFF
CDR3 DNA: TGTGCCAGTAGTATGGGGGGAGTCCTCTACAATGAGCAGTTCTTC

D gene: TRBD1
J gene: TRBJ1-2
clone size: .
V gene: TRBV9
CDR3 protein: CASSDRTGGYYGYTF
CDR3 DNA: TGTGCCAGCAGCGATCGGACAGGGGGCTACTATGGCTACACCTTC

D gene: TRBD2
J gene: TRBJ2-1
clone size: .
V gene: TRBV7-3
CDR3 protein: CASSLRRTSGGHEQFF
CDR3 DNA: TGTGCCAGCAGCCTGAGACGGACTAGCGGGGGCCATGAGCAGTTCTTC

D gene: TRBD1
J gene: TRBJ1-5
clone size: .
V gene: TRBV5-4
CDR3 protein: CASSLGTGQNQPQHF
CDR3 DNA: TGTGCCAGCAGCTTGGGGACAGGTCAAAATCAGCCCCAGCATTTT

D gene: TRBD1
J gene: TRBJ2-2
clone size: few
V gene: TRBV12-5
CDR3 protein: CASVISGTGDTGELFF
CDR3 DNA: TGTGCTAGTGTTATATCCGGGACAGGAGACACCGGGGAGCTGTTTTTT

D gene: .
J gene: TRBJ1-6
clone size: .
V gene: TRBV27
CDR3 protein: CASSLSGRAGGNSPLHF
CDR3 DNA: TGTGCCAGCAGTTTATCTGGAAGGGCCGGGGGGAATTCACCCCTCCACTTT

D gene: .
J gene: TRBJ2-3
clone size: .
V gene: TRBV28
CDR3 protein: CASSGDTRDTQYF
CDR3 DNA: TGTGCCAGCAGTGGGGACACAAGAGATACGCAGTATTTT

D gene: .
J gene: TRBJ1-5
clone size: .
V gene: TRBV24-1
CDR3 protein: CATSEGAYTNQPQHF
CDR3 DNA: TGTGCCACCAGTGAGGGGGCCTACACCAATCAGCCCCAGCATTTT

D gene: .
J gene: TRBJ1-3
clone size: .
V gene: TRBV19
CDR3 protein: CASSSRDLAGNTIYF
CDR3 DNA: TGTGCCAGTAGTTCCCGGGACTTGGCTGGAAACACCATATATTTT

D gene: TRBD1
J gene: TRBJ1-3
clone size: .
V gene: TRBV18
CDR3 protein: CASSPGTGTSGNTIYF
CDR3 DNA: TGTGCCAGCTCACCAGGGACAGGGACCTCTGGAAACACCATATATTTT

D gene: .
J gene: TRBJ1-4
clone size: .
V gene: TRBV3-1/TRBV3-2
CDR3 protein: CAAGVEKLFF
CDR3 DNA: TGTGCCGCGGGGGTTGAAAAACTGTTTTTT

D gene: TRBD2
J gene: TRBJ2-1
clone size: .
V gene: TRBV19
CDR3 protein: CASSPGLVKNNEQFF
CDR3 DNA: TGTGCCAGTAGCCCGGGACTAGTAAAAAACAATGAGCAGTTCTTC

D gene: TRBD2
J gene: TRBJ2-3
clone size: .
V gene: TRBV6-2/TRBV6-3
CDR3 protein: CASSYPRTSGRKADTQYF
CDR3 DNA: TGTGCCAGCAGTTACCCGCGAACTAGCGGGAGAAAGGCAGATACGCAGTATTTT

D gene: .
J gene: TRBJ2-7
clone size: .
V gene: TRBV4-3
CDR3 protein: CASSQEGGRSIGNEQYF
CDR3 DNA: TGCGCCAGCAGCCAAGAGGGGGGGCGTAGTATTGGGAACGAGCAGTACTTC

D gene: TRBD2
J gene: TRBJ2-7
clone size: .
V gene: TRBV6-6
CDR3 protein: CASSYGTSASYEQYF
CDR3 DNA: TGTGCCAGCAGTTACGGGACTAGCGCGTCCTACGAGCAGTACTTC

D gene: .
J gene: TRBJ2-7
clone size: .
V gene: TRBV19
CDR3 protein: CASSSQGGEQYF
CDR3 DNA: TGTGCCAGTAGTAGTCAGGGGGGCGAGCAGTACTTC

D gene: .
J gene: TRBJ1-1
clone size: .
V gene: TRBV19
CDR3 protein: CASSRGGYTEAFF
CDR3 DNA: TGTGCCAGTAGTAGGGGAGGGTACACTGAAGCTTTCTTT

D gene: .
J gene: TRBJ1-2
clone size: .
V gene: TRBV6-5
CDR3 protein: CASIRNGREGGYTF
CDR3 DNA: TGTGCCAGCATCCGTAATGGGAGAGAGGGAGGCTACACCTTC

D gene: .
J gene: TRBJ2-2
clone size: .
V gene: TRBV28
CDR3 protein: CASSIQGPNTGELFF
CDR3 DNA: TGTGCCAGCAGTATACAGGGACCGAACACCGGGGAGCTGTTTTTT

D gene: TRBD2
J gene: TRBJ2-2
clone size: .
V gene: TRBV19
CDR3 protein: CASSGTSGSTGELFF
CDR3 DNA: TGTGCCAGTAGTGGGACTAGCGGGAGCACCGGGGAGCTGTTTTTT

D gene: .
J gene: TRBJ1-1
clone size: .
V gene: TRBV28
CDR3 protein: CATTANTEAFF
CDR3 DNA: TGTGCCACCACAGCGAACACTGAAGCTTTCTTT

D gene: .
J gene: TRBJ1-2
clone size: .
V gene: TRBV3-1/TRBV3-2
CDR3 protein: CASSSTDYYGYTF
CDR3 DNA: TGTGCCAGCAGCTCCACGGACTACTATGGCTACACCTTC

D gene: .
J gene: TRBJ1-6
clone size: .
V gene: TRBV30
CDR3 protein: CAWSGQANSPLHF
CDR3 DNA: TGTGCCTGGAGTGGACAGGCCAATTCACCCCTCCACTTT

D gene: TRBD2
J gene: TRBJ2-1
clone size: .
V gene: TRBV9
CDR3 protein: CASSAPGLALHNEQFF
CDR3 DNA: TGTGCCAGCAGCGCGCCGGGACTAGCGCTCCACAATGAGCAGTTCTTC

D gene: .
J gene: TRBJ2-1
clone size: .
V gene: TRBV12-3/TRBV12-4
CDR3 protein: CASAHQEQFF
CDR3 DNA: TGTGCCAGCGCACACCAAGAGCAGTTCTTC

D gene: TRBD1
J gene: TRBJ1-2
clone size: .
V gene: TRBV5-6
CDR3 protein: CASSRAGTGDFGTF
CDR3 DNA: TGTGCCAGCAGCCGGGCCGGGACAGGGGACTTCGGCACCTTC

D gene: TRBD2
J gene: TRBJ2-7
clone size: .
V gene: TRBV7-2
CDR3 protein: CASSLVAGGRNEQYF
CDR3 DNA: TGTGCCAGCAGCTTAGTAGCGGGAGGTAGGAACGAGCAGTACTTC

D gene: .
J gene: TRBJ1-1
clone size: once
V gene: TRBV29-1
CDR3 protein: CSVVLRFNTEAFF
CDR3 DNA: TGCAGCGTTGTTCTACGGTTTAACACTGAAGCTTTCTTT

D gene: .
J gene: TRBJ2-6
clone size: .
V gene: TRBV25-1
CDR3 protein: CASSEGGAAGANVLTF
CDR3 DNA: TGTGCCAGCAGTGAAGGGGGGGCCGCTGGGGCCAACGTCCTGACTTTC

D gene: TRBD1
J gene: TRBJ1-1
clone size: once
V gene: TRBV5-4
CDR3 protein: CASNQPGQRNTEAFF
CDR3 DNA: TGTGCCAGCAACCAACCGGGACAGAGAAACACTGAAGCTTTCTTT

D gene: TRBD2
J gene: TRBJ2-3
clone size: .
V gene: TRBV2
CDR3 protein: CAGGLAVIGADTQYF
CDR3 DNA: TGTGCCGGGGGACTAGCGGTGATAGGGGCAGATACGCAGTATTTT

D gene: TRBD1
J gene: TRBJ1-3
clone size: .
V gene: TRBV7-2
CDR3 protein: CASSRQGGNTIYF
CDR3 DNA: TGTGCCAGCAGCCGACAGGGTGGAAACACCATATATTTT